What follows is one T cell receptor beta chain and its context. The antigen is undetermined. This sample is drawn from a study of blood T cells in healthy people across ages. The overall study: Using template switching, researchers captured about one barcoded beta molecule for each two T cells. Study results and limitations: Measured against age, TCR beta diversity per million T cells decreased in a roughly linear manner.

Total RNA was isolated from each sample in quantities of at least 5 micrograms. CDR3 length: 13 residues. Germline trimming cut 4 bases from V and 7 bases from J; bases unmatched to any gene: 5. Germline-derived CDR1 and CDR2 are DFQATT and SNEGSKA (reference sequence). The authors ran a second PCR of about 7 to 11 cycles using a sample-barcoded 5' primer and a J-beta primer mix. TCRdb reprocessed the 5' RACE reads via MiXCR and lists one record per CDR3 protein. The data contain around 800,000 distinct CDR3 sequences, approximately 67% of them singletons. The specimen was blood. This chain links TRBV20-1 with TRBJ2-3; 10 nucleotides align to TRBD1. This receptor was obtained from a man younger than 40 in good health. The CDR3 DNA reads TGCAGTGCTACGGACAGGGGGATTCATACGCAGTATTTT. Amino acid sequence: CSATDRGIHTQYF.